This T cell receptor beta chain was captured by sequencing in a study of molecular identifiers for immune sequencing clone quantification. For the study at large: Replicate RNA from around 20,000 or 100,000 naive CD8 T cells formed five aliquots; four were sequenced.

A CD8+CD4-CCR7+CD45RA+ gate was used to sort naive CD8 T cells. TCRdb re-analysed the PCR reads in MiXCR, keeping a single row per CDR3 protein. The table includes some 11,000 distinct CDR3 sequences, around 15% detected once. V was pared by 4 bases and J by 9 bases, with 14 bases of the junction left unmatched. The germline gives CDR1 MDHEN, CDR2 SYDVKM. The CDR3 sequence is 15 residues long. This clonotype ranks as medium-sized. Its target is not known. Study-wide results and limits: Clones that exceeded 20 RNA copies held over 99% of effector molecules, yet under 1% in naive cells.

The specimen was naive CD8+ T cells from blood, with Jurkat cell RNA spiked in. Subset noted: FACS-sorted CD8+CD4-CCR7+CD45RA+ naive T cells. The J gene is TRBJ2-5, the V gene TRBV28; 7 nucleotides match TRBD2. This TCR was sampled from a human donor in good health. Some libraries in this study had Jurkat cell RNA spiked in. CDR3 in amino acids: CASSSLLLAGRAQYF. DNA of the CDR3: TGTGCCAGCAGTTCCCTCTTGCTCGCGGGGAGGGCCCAGTACTTC.